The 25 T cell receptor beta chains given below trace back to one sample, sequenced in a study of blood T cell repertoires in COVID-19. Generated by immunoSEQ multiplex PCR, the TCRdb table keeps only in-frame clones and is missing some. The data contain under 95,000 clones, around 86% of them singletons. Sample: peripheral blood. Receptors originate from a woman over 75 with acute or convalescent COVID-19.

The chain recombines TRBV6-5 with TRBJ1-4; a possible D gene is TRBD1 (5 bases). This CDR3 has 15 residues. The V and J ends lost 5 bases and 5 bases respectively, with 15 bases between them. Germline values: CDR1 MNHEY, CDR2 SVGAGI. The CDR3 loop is CASSRGMGPNEKLFF. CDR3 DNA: TGTGCCAGCAGTCGTGGGATGGGGCCGAATGAAAAACTGTTTTTT.

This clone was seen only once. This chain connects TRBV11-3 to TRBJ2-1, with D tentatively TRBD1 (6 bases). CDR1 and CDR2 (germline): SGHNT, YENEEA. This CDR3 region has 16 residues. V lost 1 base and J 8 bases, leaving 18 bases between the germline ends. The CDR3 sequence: CASSLAVGADVDEQFF. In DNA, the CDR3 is TGTGCCAGCAGCTTAGCAGTGGGGGCAGACGTCGATGAGCAGTTCTTC.

CDR3 protein: CASSQFQILSGANVLTF. Written as DNA, the CDR3 is TGTGCCAGCAGCCAATTCCAGATCCTCTCTGGGGCCAACGTCCTGACTTTC. The chain combines TRBV3-1 (or the pseudogene TRBV3-2) with TRBJ2-6; no clear D gene. The CDR3 sequence is 17 residues long. CDR1 and CDR2 from the germline V gene are LGHDT and YNNKEL (reference sequence). Trimming shortened V by 2 bases and J by 0 bases, and 11 bases separated the two germline ends.

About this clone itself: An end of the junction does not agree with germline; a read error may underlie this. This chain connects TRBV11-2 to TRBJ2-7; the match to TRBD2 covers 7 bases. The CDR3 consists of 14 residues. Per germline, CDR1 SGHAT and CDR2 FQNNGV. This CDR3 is CASSFGGSSNEQYF. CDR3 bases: TGTGCCAGCAGCTTCGGGGGGTCCTCCAACGAGCAGTACTTC.

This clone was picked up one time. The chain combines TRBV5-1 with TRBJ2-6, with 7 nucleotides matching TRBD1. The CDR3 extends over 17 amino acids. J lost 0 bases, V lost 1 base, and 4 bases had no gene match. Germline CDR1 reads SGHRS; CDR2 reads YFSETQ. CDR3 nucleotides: TGCGCCAGCAGCTTGACAGGGGTTTACTCTGGGGCCAACGTCCTGACTTTC. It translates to CASSLTGVYSGANVLTF.

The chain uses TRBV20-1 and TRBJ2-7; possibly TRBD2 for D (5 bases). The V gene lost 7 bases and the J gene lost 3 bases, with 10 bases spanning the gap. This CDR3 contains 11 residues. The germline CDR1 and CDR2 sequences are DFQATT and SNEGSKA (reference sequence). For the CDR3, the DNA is TGCAGTGTTGGAGCGGACTACGAGCAGTACTTC. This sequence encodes CSVGADYEQYF.

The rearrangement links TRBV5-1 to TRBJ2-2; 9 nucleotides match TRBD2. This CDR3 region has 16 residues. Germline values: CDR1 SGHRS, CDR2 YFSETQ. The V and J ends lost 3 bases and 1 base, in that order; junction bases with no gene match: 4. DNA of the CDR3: TGCGCCAGCAGCTCGAAAGCGGGGGGGAACACCGGGGAGCTGTTTTTT. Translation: CASSSKAGGNTGELFF.

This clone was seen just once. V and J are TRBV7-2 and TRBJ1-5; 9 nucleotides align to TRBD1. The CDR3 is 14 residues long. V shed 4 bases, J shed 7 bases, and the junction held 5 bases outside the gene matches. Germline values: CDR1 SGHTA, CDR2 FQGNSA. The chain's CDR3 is CASSSTGGGQPQHF. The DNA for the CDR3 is TGTGCCAGCAGCTCTACAGGGGGCGGGCAGCCCCAGCATTTT. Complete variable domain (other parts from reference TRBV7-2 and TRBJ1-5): GAGVSQSPSNKVTEKGKDVELRCDPISGHTALYWYRQSLGQGLEFLIYFQGNSAPDKSGLPSDRFSAERTGGSVSTLTIQRTQQEDSAVYLCASSSTGGGQPQHFGDGTRLSIL.

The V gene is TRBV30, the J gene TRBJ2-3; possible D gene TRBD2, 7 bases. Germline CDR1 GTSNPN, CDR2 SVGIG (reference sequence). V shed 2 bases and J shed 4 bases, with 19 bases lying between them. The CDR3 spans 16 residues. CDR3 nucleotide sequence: TGTGCCTGGAGTCCCAAGGGGGGGGTGTGGGCAGATACGCAGTATTTT. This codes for CAWSPKGGVWADTQYF.

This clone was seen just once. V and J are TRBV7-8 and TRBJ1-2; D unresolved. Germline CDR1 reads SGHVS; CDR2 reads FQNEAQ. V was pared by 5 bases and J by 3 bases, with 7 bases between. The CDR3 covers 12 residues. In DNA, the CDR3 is TGTGCCAGCAGCCTTACTGACTATGGCTACACCTTC. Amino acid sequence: CASSLTDYGYTF.

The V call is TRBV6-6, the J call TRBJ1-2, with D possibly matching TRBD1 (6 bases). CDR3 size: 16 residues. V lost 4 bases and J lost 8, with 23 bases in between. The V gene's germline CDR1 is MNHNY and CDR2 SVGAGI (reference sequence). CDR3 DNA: TGTGCCAGCAGTTCCCCGCGAGGGCCTGGGGGCTGGGGCTACACCTTC. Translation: CASSSPRGPGGWGYTF.

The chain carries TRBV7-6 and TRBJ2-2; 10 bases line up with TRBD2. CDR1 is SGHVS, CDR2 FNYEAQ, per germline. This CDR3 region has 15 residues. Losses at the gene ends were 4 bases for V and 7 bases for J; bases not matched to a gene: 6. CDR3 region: CASSSAGGLSGELFF. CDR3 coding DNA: TGTGCCAGCAGCTCAGCGGGGGGGCTCAGCGGGGAGCTGTTTTTT.

CDR3 sequence (DNA): TGTGCCAGCAGCTCCCAGGGGATTTATGGCAATCAGCCCCAGCATTTT. Protein sequence: CASSSQGIYGNQPQHF. This chain connects TRBV7-9 to TRBJ1-5; possible D gene TRBD1, 6 bases. There are 16 residues in the CDR3. Trimming pared 4 bases from V and 2 bases from J, leaving 15 bases between. CDR1 SEHNR and CDR2 FQNEAQ come from the germline V gene (reference sequence). Based on the CDR3 plus reference TRBV7-9 and TRBJ1-5, the full variable domain is DTGVSQNPRHKITKRGQNVTFRCDPISEHNRLYWYRQTLGQGPEFLTYFQNEAQLEKSRLLSDRFSAERPKGSFSTLEIQRTEQGDSAMYLCASSSQGIYGNQPQHFGDGTRLSIL.

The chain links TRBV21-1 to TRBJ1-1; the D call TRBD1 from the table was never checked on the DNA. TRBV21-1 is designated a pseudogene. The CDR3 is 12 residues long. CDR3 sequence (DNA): TGTGCCAGACAGGGGTTGATCACTGAAGCTTTCTTT. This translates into CARQGLITEAFF.

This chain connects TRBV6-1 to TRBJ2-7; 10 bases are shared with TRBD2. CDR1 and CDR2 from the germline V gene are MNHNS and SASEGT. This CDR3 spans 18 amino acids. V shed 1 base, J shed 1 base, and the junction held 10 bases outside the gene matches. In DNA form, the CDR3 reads TGTGCCAGCAGTGAAGTATGGGGAGGACTAGCGGATTCCTACGAGCAGTACTTC. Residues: CASSEVWGGLADSYEQYF.

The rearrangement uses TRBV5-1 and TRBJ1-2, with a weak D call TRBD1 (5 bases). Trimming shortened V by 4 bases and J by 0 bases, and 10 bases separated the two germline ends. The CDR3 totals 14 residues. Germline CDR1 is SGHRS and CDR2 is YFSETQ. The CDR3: CASSPSTANYGYTF. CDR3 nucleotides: TGCGCCAGCAGCCCCTCGACAGCTAACTATGGCTACACCTTC.

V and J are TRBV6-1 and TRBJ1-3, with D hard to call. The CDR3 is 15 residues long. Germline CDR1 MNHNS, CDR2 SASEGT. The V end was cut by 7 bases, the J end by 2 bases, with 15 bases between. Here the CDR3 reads CASTTRSTAGNTIYF. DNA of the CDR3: TGTGCCAGCACCACCCGGAGCACCGCTGGAAACACCATATATTTT.

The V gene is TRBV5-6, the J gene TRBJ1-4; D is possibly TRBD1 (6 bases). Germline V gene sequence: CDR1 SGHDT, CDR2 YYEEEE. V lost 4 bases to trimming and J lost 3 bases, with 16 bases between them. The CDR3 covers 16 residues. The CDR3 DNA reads TGTGCCAGCAGCCAGGGGAGAGGGGGTTCTAATGAAAAACTGTTTTTT. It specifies CASSQGRGGSNEKLFF.

CDR3 residues: CASRGSGGGGYTF. The CDR3 DNA follows: TGTGCCAGTAGAGGATCAGGGGGCGGAGGCTACACCTTC. This rearrangement joins TRBV19 to TRBJ1-2; 8 bases are shared with TRBD1. The germline CDR1 and CDR2 sequences are LNHDA and SQIVND (reference sequence). The junction had 8 bases not matched to a gene; V was cut back by 6 bases and J by 8 bases. The CDR3 is 13 residues long.

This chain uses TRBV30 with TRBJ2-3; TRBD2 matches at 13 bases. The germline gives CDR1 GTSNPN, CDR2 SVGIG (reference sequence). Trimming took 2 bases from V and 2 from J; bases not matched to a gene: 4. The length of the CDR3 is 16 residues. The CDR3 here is CAWSLGTSGITDTQYF. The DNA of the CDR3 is TGTGCCTGGAGTTTGGGGACTAGCGGGATCACAGATACGCAGTATTTT.

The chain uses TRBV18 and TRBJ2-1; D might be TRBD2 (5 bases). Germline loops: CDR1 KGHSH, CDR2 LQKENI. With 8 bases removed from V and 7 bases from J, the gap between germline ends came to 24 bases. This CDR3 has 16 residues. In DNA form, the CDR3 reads TGTGCCAGCCATCGGACGGGCGGACTGAGTGGGAATGAGCAGTTCTTC. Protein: CASHRTGGLSGNEQFF.

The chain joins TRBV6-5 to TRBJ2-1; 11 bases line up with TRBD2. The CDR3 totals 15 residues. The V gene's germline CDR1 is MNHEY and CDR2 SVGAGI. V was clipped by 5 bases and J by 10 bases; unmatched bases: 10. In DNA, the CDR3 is TGTGCCAGCAGTCACCCGACTAGCGGGAAGAGGGAGCAGTTCTTC. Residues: CASSHPTSGKREQFF.

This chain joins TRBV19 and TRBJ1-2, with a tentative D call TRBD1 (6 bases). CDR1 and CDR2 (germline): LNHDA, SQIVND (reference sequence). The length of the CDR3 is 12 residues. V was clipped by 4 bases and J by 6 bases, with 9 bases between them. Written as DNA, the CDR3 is TGTGCCAGTAGTAGCACAGGGAATGGCTACACCTTC. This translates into CASSSTGNGYTF.

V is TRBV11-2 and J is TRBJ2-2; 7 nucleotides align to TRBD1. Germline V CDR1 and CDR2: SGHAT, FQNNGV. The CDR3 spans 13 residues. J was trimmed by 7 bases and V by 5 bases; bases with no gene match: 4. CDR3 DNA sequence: TGTGCCAGCAGCAAAGGGGGCAACGGGGAGCTGTTTTTT. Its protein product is CASSKGGNGELFF.

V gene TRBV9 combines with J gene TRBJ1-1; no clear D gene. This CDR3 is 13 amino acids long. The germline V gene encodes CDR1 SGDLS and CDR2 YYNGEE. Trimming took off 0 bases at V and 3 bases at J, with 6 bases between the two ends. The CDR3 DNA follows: TGTGCCAGCAGCGTAGGGAGGGACACTGAAGCTTTCTTT. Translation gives CASSVGRDTEAFF.